The clone carrying this T cell receptor (beta chain) occurred a few times. This specimen comes from a study of blood T cells in healthy people across ages. Alongside a J-beta primer mix, a sample-barcoded 5' primer served in a second PCR lasting roughly 6 to 11 cycles. TCRdb redid the calling of the 5' RACE reads with MiXCR, one entry per CDR3 protein. The data contain roughly 930,000 distinct CDR3 sequences, roughly 50% of them singletons. V lost 8 bases and J lost 3; bases outside the gene matches: 5. Germline V lookup: CDR1 SGHTA, CDR2 FQGNSA. The CDR3 has 13 amino acids. The rearrangement joins TRBV7-2 to TRBJ1-2; 8 bases align to TRBD1. The sequenced material came from blood. The receptor comes from a man aged 30 to 39 in good health. The CDR3: CASSTGGDYGYTF. CDR3 coding DNA: TGTGCCAGCTCAACAGGGGGAGACTATGGCTACACCTTC.